These 5 T cell receptor beta chains were sequenced from one sample in a study of identifying expanded T cells in peripheral blood. The repertoire was sequenced with immunoSEQ multiplex PCR; TCRdb's copy has only in-frame clones and lacks some. The sample yields fewer than 80,000 clones, about four fifths seen once. The sequencing sample was made of blood. Receptor source: a person aged 18-70 years in good health.

The V and J genes are TRBV4-3 and TRBJ2-2; D gene uncertain. V gave up 3 bases and J gave up 7 bases, with 12 bases separating them. CDR3 length equals 14 residues. CDR1 and CDR2 (germline): LGHNA, YSLEER. CDR3 nucleotides: TGCGCCAGCAGCCACTATCTCGTTGGCGGGGAGCTGTTTTTT. As protein: CASSHYLVGGELFF.

In its sample, this clone was seen a few times. The CDR3 spells CASSPGTGVNEQYV. DNA for the CDR3: TGTGCCAGCAGTCCAGGGACAGGGGTGAACGAGCAGTACGTC. The chain carries TRBV27 and TRBJ2-7; 10 bases are a match to TRBD1. With V trimmed by 5 bases and J by 5 bases, 6 bases remained unmatched. This CDR3 comprises 14 residues. From germline, CDR1 is MNHEY and CDR2 SMNVEV (reference sequence).

The V and J genes are TRBV5-5 and TRBJ2-7, with 10 bases fitting TRBD1. The CDR3 is 15 amino acids. Germline CDR1 and CDR2: SGHKS and YYEKEE (reference sequence). V was pared by 0 bases and J by 6 bases, with 6 bases of the junction left unmatched. The CDR3 coding sequence is TGTGCCAGCAGCTTGGGCGGGACAGGGGCCAGCGAGCAGTACTTC. As protein: CASSLGGTGASEQYF.

The rearrangement uses TRBV18 and TRBJ2-2; D not certain. This CDR3 has 14 amino acids. Trimming took 6 bases from V and 2 from J, leaving 10 bases between them. Per the germline V gene, CDR1 is KGHSH and CDR2 is LQKENI. The CDR3 DNA reads TGTGCCAGCTCCCTGGGCAGCAACACCGGGGAGCTGTTTTTT. Protein: CASSLGSNTGELFF.

This sequence joins TRBV14 and TRBJ1-1; TRBD1 is a possible D gene (5 bases). Deletions cut 0 bases from V and 5 bases from J, with 25 bases between. Germline CDR1 SGHDN, CDR2 FVKESK. This CDR3 spans 19 amino acids. CDR3 protein: CASSQDRASGTKHRTEAFF. The CDR3 DNA reads TGTGCCAGCAGCCAAGATCGAGCCTCCGGGACTAAGCACCGGACTGAAGCTTTCTTT.